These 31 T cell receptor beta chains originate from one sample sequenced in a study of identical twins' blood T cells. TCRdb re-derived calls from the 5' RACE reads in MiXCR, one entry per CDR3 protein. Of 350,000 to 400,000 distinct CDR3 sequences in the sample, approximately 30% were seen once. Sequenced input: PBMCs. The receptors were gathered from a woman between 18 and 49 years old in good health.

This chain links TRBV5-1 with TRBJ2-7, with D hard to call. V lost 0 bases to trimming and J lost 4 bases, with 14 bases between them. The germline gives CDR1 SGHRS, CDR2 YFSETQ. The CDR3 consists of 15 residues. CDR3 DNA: TGCGCCAGCAGCTTGGATGGGGAAGCCTTTTACGAGCAGTACTTC. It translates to CASSLDGEAFYEQYF.

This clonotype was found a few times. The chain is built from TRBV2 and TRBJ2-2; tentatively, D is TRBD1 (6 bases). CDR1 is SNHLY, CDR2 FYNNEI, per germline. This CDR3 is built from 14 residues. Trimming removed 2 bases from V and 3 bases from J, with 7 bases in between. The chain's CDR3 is CASSERTDTGELFF. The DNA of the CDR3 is TGTGCCAGCAGTGAACGGACAGACACCGGGGAGCTGTTTTTT.

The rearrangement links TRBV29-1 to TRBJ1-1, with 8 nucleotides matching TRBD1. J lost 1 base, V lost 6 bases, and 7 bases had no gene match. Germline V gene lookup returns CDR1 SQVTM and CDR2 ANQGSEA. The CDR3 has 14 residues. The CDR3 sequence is CSVARTGRNTEAFF. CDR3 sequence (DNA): TGCAGCGTCGCCCGGACAGGGAGGAACACTGAAGCTTTCTTT.

This chain's CDR3 is CSVDLGLETQYF. In DNA form, the CDR3 reads TGCAGCGTTGATCTGGGGTTAGAGACCCAGTACTTC. V is TRBV29-1 and J is TRBJ2-5, with unresolved D. The length of the CDR3 is 12 residues. In germline, CDR1 is SQVTM, CDR2 ANQGSEA. V was pared by 3 bases and J by 4 bases, with 9 bases between.

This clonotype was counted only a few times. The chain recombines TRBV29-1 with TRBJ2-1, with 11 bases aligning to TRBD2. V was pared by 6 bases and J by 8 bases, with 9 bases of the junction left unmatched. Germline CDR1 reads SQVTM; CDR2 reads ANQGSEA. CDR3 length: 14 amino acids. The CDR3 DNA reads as TGCAGCGTGACACTAGCGGGAGCAAGAGATGAGCAGTTCTTC. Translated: CSVTLAGARDEQFF.

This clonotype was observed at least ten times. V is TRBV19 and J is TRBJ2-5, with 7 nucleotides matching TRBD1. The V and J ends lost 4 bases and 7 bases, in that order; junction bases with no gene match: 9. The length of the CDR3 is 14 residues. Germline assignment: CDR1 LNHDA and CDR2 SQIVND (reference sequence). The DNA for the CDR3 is TGTGCCAGTAGTAACCGGGACAGTGGAGTGACCCAGTACTTC. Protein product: CASSNRDSGVTQYF.

CDR3: CSAPSTGGSGGYTF. The CDR3 coding sequence is TGCAGTGCTCCGTCGACAGGGGGGTCAGGTGGCTACACCTTC. The chain combines TRBV20-1 with TRBJ1-2; 9 positions match TRBD1. The CDR3 contains 14 residues. Germline V gene sequence: CDR1 DFQATT, CDR2 SNEGSKA (reference sequence). Trimming at V came to 5 bases and at J to 7 bases, leaving 11 bases not matched to a gene.

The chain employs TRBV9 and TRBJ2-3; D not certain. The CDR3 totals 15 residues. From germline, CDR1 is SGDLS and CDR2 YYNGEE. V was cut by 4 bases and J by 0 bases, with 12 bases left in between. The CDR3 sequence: CASSKTWPSTDTQYF. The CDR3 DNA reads TGTGCCAGCAGCAAGACATGGCCTAGCACAGATACGCAGTATTTT.

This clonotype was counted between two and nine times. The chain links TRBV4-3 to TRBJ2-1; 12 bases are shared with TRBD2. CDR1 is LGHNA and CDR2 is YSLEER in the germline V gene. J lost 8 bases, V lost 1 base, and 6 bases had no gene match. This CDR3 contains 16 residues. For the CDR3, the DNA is TGCGCCAGCAGCCAAGTGGCGACTAGCGGGAGTGATGAGCAGTTCTTC. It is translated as CASSQVATSGSDEQFF.

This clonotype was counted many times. This CDR3 reads CASSFSMNTEAFF. In DNA, the CDR3 is TGTGCCAGCAGTTTCTCCATGAACACTGAAGCTTTCTTT. The genes are TRBV7-9 and TRBJ1-1, with D hard to call. CDR3 length: 13 amino acids. V shed 6 bases and J shed 0 bases, with 8 bases lying between them. Germline assignment: CDR1 SEHNR and CDR2 FQNEAQ (reference sequence).

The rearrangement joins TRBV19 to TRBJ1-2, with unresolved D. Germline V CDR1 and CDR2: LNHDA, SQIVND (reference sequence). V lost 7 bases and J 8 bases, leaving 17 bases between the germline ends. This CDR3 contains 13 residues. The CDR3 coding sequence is TGTGCCAGTACTCCCCCAGGACGGAGGGGCTACACCTTC. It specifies CASTPPGRRGYTF. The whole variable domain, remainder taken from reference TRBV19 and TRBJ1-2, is DGGITQSPKYLFRKEGQNVTLSCEQNLNHDAMYWYRQDPGQGLRLIYYSQIVNDFQKGDIAEGYSVSREKKESFPLTVTSAQKNPTAFYLCASTPPGRRGYTFGSGTRLTVV.

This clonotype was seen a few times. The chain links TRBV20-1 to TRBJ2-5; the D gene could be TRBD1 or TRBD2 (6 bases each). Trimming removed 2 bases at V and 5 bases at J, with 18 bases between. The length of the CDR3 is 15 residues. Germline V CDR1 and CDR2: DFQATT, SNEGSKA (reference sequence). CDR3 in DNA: TGCAGTGCTAGAAAGGGGTCGGGGGCCCGGGAGACCCAGTACTTC. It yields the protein CSARKGSGARETQYF.

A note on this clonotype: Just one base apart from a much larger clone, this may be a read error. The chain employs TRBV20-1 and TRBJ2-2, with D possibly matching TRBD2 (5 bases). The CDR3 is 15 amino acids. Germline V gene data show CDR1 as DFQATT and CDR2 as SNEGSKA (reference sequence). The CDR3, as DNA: TGCGGTGCTAGGGATGTCTGGGGAGTAGCCGGGGAGCTGTTTTTT. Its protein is CGARDVWGVAGELFF.

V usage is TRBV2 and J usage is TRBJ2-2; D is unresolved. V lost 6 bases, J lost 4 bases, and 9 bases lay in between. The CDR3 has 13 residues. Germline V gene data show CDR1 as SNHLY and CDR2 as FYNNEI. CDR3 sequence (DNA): TGTGCCAGCAGCTACGAACCCACCGGGGAGCTGTTTTTT. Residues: CASSYEPTGELFF.

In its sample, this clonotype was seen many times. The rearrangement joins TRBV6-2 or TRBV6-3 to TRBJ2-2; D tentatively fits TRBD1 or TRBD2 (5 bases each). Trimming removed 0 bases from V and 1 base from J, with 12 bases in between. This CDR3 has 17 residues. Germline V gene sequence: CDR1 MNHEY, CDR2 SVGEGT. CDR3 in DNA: TGTGCCAGCAGTTACTCGATTGGGACCCTGAACACCGGGGAGCTGTTTTTT. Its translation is CASSYSIGTLNTGELFF.

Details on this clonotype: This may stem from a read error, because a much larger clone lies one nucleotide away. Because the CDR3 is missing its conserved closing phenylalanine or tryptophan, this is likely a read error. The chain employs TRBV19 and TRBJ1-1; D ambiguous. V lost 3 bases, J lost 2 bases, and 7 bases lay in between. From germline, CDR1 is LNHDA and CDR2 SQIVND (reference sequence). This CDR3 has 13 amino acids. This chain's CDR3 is CASSIAVNTEAFY. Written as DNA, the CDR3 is TGTGCCAGTAGTATCGCGGTCAACACTGAAGCTTTCTAT.

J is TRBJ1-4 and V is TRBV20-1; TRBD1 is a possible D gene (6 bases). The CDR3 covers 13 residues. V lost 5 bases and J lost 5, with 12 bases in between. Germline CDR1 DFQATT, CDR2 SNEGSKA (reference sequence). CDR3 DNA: TGCAGTGCTCACGGGGGGCTAAATGAAAAACTGTTTTTT. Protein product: CSAHGGLNEKLFF.

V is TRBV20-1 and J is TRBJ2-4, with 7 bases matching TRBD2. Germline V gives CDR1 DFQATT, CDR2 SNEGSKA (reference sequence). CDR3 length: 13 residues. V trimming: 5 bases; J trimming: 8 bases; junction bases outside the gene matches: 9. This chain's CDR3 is CSARVAGSDIQYF. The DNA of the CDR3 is TGCAGTGCTCGGGTAGCGGGTAGTGACATTCAGTACTTC.

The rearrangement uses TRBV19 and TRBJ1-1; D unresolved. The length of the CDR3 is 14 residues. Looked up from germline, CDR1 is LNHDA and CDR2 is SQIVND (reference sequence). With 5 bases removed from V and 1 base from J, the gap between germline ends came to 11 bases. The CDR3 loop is CASSSFPPNTEAFF. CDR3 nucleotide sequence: TGTGCCAGTAGTTCCTTCCCTCCGAACACTGAAGCTTTCTTT.

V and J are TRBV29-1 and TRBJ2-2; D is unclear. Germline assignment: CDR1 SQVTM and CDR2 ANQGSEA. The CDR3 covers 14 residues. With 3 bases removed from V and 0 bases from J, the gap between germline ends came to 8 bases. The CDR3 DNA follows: TGCAGCGTTGACCAAAGTACGAACACCGGGGAGCTGTTTTTT. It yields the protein CSVDQSTNTGELFF.

The CDR3 is CASRPRLSFDEQFF. For the CDR3, the DNA is TGTGCCAGCAGGCCTAGATTATCTTTCGATGAGCAGTTCTTC. The chain has TRBV12-3 or TRBV12-4 and TRBJ2-1; D unresolved. With 6 bases removed from V and 8 bases from J, the gap between germline ends came to 17 bases. This CDR3 comprises 14 residues.

The CDR3 sequence: CASSSPDRASNQPQHF. CDR3 DNA sequence: TGTGCCAGCAGTTCGCCAGACAGGGCTAGCAATCAGCCCCAGCATTTT. The rearrangement joins TRBV6-6 to TRBJ1-5, with TRBD1 matching over 7 bases. Germline V gene sequence: CDR1 MNHNY, CDR2 SVGAGI (reference sequence). The trim removed 4 bases at V and 0 bases at J, leaving 6 bases unmatched. The CDR3 has 16 amino acids.

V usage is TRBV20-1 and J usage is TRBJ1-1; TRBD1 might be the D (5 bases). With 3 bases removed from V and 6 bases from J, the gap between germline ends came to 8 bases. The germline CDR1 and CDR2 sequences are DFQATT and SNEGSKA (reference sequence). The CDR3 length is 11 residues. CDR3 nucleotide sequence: TGCAGTGCTAGTCCGACAGCTGAAGCTTTCTTT. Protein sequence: CSASPTAEAFF.

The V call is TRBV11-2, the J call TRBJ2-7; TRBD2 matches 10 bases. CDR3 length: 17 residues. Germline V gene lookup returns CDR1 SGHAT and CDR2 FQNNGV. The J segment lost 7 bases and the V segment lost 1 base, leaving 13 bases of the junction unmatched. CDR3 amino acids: CASSLGFSGRASREQYF. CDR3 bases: TGTGCCAGCAGCTTAGGGTTCAGCGGGAGGGCATCAAGGGAGCAGTACTTC.

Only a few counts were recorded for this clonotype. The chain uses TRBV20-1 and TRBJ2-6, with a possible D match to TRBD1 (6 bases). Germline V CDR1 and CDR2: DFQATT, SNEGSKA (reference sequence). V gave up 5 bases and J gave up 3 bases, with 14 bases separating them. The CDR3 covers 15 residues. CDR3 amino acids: CSAEEQGYGANVLTF. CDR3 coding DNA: TGCAGTGCTGAAGAACAGGGATATGGGGCCAACGTCCTGACTTTC.

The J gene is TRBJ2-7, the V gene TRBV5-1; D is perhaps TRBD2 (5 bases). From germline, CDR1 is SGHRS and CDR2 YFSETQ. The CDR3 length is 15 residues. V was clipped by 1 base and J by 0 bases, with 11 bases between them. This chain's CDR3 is CASSLSGSRSYEQYF. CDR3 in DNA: TGCGCCAGCAGCTTGTCGGGGTCCCGCTCCTACGAGCAGTACTTC.

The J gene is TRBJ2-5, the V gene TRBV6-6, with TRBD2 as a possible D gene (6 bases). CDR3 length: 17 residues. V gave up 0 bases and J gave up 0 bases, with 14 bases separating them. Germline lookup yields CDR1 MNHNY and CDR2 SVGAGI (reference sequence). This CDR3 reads CASSYSKLAVYQETQYF. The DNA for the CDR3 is TGTGCCAGCAGTTACTCGAAACTAGCTGTGTACCAAGAGACCCAGTACTTC.

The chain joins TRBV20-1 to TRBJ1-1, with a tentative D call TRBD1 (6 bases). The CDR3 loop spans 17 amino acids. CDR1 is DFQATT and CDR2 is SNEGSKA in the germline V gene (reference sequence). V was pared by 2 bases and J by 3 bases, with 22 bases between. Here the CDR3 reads CSARLPGAPPQDTEAFF. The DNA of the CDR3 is TGCAGTGCTAGATTGCCGGGGGCCCCACCCCAGGACACTGAAGCTTTCTTT.

CDR3 residues: CASSQTGTVNQPQHF. CDR3 nucleotides: TGTGCCAGCAGCCAAACCGGGACAGTTAATCAGCCCCAGCATTTT. V and J are TRBV7-2 and TRBJ1-5; 7 bases are a match to TRBD1. The V segment lost 5 bases and the J segment 4 bases; nucleotides outside the gene matches: 8. This CDR3 spans 15 amino acids. Germline loops: CDR1 SGHTA, CDR2 FQGNSA.

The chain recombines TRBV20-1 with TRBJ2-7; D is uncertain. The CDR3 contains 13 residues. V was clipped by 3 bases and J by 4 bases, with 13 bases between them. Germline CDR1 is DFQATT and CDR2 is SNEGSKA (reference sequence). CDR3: CSASDSSSYEQYF. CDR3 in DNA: TGCAGTGCTAGCGACTCCTCCTCTTACGAGCAGTACTTC.

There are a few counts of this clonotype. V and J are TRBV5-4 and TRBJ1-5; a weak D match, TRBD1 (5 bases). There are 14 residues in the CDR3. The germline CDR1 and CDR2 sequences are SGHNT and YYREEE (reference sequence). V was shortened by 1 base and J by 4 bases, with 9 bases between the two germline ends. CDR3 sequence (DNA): TGTGCCAGCAGCTTGATGGGGGTTAATCAGCCCCAGCATTTT. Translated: CASSLMGVNQPQHF.